The entry that follows covers one T cell receptor beta chain sequence. Germline V CDR1 and CDR2: MGHDK, SYGVNS. The CDR3 is 14 residues long. The V and J ends lost 8 bases and 6 bases respectively, with 20 bases between them. This sample was taken from a study of blood T cell repertoires in COVID-19. Study information: The United States, Italy and Spain supplied acute and convalescent COVID-19 samples. PBMCs, B-cell-depleted T cells, or T cells provided the cDNA or gDNA that made up the material.

Some clones are missing from TCRdb's copy, which holds only in-frame ones; the method was immunoSEQ multiplex PCR. The data hold around 170,000 clones, with about 88% observed a single time. The chain uses TRBV25-1 and TRBJ2-7; D might be TRBD2 (5 bases). Sequenced input: peripheral blood. The clonotype was recovered from a man between 18 and 29 years old who had recovered from COVID-19. Here the CDR3 reads CASGDQLRGSEQYF. The CDR3 region has the DNA TGTGCCAGCGGAGACCAGCTAAGAGGGTCCGAGCAGTACTTC.